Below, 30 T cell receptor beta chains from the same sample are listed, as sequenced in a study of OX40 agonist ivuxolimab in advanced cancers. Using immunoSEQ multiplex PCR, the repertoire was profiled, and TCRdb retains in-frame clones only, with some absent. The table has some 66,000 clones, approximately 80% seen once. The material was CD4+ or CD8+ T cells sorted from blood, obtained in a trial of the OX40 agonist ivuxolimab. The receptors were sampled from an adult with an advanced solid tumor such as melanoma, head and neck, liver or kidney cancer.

CDR3 residues: CASSLGPGDTEAFF. CDR3 coding DNA: TGTGCCAGCAGTTTAGGCCCGGGGGACACTGAAGCTTTCTTT. The chain joins TRBV27 to TRBJ1-1; TRBD1 is a possible D gene (5 bases). V shed 2 bases and J shed 3 bases, with 10 bases lying between them. Germline lookup yields CDR1 MNHEY and CDR2 SMNVEV (reference sequence). The length of the CDR3 is 14 residues.

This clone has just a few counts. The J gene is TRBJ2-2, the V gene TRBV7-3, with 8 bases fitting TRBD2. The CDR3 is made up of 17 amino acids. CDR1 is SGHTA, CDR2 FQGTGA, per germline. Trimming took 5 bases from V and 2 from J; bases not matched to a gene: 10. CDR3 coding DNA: TGTGCCAGCAGCCCGGGACTAGGGGCTGCTAACACCGGGGAGCTGTTTTTT. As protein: CASSPGLGAANTGELFF.

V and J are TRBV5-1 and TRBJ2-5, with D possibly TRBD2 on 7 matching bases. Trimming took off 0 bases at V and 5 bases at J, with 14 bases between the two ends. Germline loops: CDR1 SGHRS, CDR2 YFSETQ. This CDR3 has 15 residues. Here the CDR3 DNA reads TGCGCCAGCAGCTTGGCCTGGGGGGGCCCGGAGACCCAGTACTTC. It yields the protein CASSLAWGGPETQYF.

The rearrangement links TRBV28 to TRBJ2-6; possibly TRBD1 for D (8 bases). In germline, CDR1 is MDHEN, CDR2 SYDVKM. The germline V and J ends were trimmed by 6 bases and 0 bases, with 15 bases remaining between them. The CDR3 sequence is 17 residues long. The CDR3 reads CASSPTGDYSGANVLTF. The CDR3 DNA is TGTGCCAGCAGCCCGACAGGGGACTACTCTGGGGCCAACGTCCTGACTTTC.

CDR3 nucleotides: TGCGCCAGCAGCCAAGATTACGACAGGGGCAATCAGCCCCAGCATTTT. It yields the protein CASSQDYDRGNQPQHF. This chain links TRBV4-3 with TRBJ1-5, with TRBD1 matching 7 bases. J was trimmed by 2 bases and V by 0 bases; bases with no gene match: 4. The CDR3 length is 16 residues. Per the germline V gene, CDR1 is LGHNA and CDR2 is YSLEER.

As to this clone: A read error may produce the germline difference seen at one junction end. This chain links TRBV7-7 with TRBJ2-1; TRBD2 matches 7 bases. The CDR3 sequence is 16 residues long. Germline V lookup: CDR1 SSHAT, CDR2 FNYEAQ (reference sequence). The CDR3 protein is CASSPLSAGPTLGQFF. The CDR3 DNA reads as TGTGCTAGCAGCCCCCTCTCAGCGGGGCCTACATTGGGTCAGTTCTTC.

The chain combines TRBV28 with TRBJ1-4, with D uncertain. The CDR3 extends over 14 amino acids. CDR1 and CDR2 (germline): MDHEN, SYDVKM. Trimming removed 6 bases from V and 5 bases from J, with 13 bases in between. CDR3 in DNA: TGTGCCAGCAGCGCGGACGGACCAAATGAAAAACTGTTTTTT. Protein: CASSADGPNEKLFF.

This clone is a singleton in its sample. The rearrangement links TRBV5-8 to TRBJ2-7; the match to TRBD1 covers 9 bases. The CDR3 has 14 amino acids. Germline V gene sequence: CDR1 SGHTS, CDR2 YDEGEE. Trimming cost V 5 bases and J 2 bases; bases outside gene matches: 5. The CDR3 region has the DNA TGTGCCAGCAGAGGGCGGGACAGGGCCTACGAGCAGTACTTC. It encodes CASRGRDRAYEQYF.

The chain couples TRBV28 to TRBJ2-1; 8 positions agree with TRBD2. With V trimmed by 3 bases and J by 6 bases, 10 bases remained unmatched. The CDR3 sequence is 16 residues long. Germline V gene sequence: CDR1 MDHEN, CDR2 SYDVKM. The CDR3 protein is CASSLYGGRTSNEQFF. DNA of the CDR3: TGTGCCAGCAGTTTGTACGGCGGGAGGACCTCCAATGAGCAGTTCTTC.

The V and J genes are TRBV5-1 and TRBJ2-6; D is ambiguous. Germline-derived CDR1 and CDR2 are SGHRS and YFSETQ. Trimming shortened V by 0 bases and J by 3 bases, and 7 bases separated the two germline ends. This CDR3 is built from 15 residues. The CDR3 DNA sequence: TGCGCCAGCAGCTTGGACACTTATGGGGCCAACGTCCTGACTTTC. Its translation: CASSLDTYGANVLTF.

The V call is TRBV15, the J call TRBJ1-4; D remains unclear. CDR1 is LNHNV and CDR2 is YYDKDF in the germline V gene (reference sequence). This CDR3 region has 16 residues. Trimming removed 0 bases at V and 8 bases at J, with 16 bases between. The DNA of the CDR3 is TGTGCCACCAGCAGAGATAAGGGTCCTGGGAAAGAAAAACTGTTTTTT. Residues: CATSRDKGPGKEKLFF.

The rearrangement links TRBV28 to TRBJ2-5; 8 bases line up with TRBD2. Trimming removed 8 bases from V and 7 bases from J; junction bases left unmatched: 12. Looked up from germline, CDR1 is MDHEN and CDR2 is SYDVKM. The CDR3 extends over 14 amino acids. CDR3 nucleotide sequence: TGTGCCAGCGCCCGGGGCGGGGGGTATGGGACCCAGTACTTC. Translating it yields CASARGGGYGTQYF. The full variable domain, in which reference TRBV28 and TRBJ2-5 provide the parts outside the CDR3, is DVKVTQSSRYLVKRTGEKVFLECVQDMDHENMFWYRQDPGLGLRLIYFSYDVKMKEKGDIPEGYSVSREKKERFSLILESASTNQTSMYLCASARGGGYGTQYFGPGTRLLVL.

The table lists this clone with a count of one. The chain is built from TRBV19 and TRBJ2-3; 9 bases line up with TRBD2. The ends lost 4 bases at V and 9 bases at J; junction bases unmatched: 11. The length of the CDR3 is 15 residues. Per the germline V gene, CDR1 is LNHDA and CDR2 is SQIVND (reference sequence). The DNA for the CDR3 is TGTGCCAGTAGTACTCTATACGCGGGGGGGGGCACGCAGTATTTT. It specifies CASSTLYAGGGTQYF.

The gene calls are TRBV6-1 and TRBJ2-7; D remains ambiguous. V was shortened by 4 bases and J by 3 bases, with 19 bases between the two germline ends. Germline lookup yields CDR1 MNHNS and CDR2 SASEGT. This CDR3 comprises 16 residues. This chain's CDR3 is CASSVVTRAEIYEQYF. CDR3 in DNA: TGTGCCAGCAGTGTAGTAACCCGGGCCGAGATCTACGAGCAGTACTTC.

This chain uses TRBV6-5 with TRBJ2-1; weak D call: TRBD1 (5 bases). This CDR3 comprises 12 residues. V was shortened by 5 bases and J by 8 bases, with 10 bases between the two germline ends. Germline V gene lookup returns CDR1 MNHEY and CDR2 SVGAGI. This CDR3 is CASSVLGHEQFF. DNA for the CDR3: TGTGCCAGCAGTGTATTGGGGCATGAGCAGTTCTTC.

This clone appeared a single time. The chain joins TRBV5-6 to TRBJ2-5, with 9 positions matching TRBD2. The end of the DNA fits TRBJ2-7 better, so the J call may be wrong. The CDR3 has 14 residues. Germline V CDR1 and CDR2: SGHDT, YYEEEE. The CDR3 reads CASSFSGSSYEQYF. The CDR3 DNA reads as TGTGCCAGCAGCTTTAGCGGGAGCTCCTACGAGCAGTACTTC.

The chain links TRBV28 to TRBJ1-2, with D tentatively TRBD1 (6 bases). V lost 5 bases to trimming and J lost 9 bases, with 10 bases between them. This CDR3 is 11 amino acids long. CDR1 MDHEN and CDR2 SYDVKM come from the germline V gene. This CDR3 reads CASSPDSRYTF. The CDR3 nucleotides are TGTGCCAGCAGTCCGGACAGTCGCTACACCTTC.

For the CDR3, the DNA is TGTGCCAGCAGCATACCCGAGGACGCTGTACTGTACGTC. This sequence encodes CASSIPEDAVLYV. The V gene is TRBV6-6, the J gene TRBJ2-7; the D is unclear. The V gene's germline CDR1 is MNHNY and CDR2 SVGAGI (reference sequence). The CDR3 has 13 residues. Trimming stripped 6 bases from V and 12 bases from J, with 21 bases between.

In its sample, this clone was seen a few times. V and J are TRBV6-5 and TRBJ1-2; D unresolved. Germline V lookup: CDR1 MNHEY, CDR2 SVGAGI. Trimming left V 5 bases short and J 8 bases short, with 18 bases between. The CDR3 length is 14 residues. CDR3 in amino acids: CASSRVVEARGYTF. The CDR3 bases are TGTGCCAGCAGTAGGGTTGTTGAAGCGAGAGGCTACACCTTC.

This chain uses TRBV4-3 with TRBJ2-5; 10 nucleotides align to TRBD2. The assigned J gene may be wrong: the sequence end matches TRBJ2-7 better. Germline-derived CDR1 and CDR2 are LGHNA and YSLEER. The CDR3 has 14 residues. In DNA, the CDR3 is TGCGCCAGCAGCCCCGGACTAGCGGAACACGAGCAGTACTTC. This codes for CASSPGLAEHEQYF.

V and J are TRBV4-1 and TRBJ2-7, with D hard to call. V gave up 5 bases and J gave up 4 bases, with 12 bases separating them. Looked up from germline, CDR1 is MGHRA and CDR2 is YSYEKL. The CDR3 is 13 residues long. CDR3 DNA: TGCGCCAGCAGCTACAAGCTCTTATACGAGCAGTACTTC. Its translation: CASSYKLLYEQYF.

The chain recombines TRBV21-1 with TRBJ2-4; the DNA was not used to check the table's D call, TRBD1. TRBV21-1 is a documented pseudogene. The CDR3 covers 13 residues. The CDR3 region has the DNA TGTGCCAGCATCGTAGACAGGGCAAACATTCAGTACTTC. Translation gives CASIVDRANIQYF.

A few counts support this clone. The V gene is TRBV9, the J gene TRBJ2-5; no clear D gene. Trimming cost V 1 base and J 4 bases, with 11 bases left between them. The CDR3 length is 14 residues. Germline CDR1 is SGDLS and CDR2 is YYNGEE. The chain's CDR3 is CASSVRAARETQYF. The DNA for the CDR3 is TGTGCCAGCAGCGTAAGGGCAGCGAGAGAGACCCAGTACTTC.

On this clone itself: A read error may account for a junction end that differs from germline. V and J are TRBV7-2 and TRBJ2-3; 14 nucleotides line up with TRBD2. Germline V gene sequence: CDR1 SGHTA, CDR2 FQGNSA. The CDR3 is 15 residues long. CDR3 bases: TGTGCCAGCAGCTCTCAGACTAGCGGGGGGGCAGCCCTCCATTTT. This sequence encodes CASSSQTSGGAALHF.

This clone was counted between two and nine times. The CDR3 spells CATGTAARYEQYV. In nucleotides, the CDR3 is TGTGCCACGGGGACCGCCGCTCGATACGAGCAGTACGTC. The chain joins TRBV11-2 to TRBJ2-7; tentatively, D is TRBD1 or TRBD2 (5 bases each). The V end was cut by 10 bases, the J end by 4 bases, with 17 bases between. CDR3 length: 13 residues. CDR1 and CDR2 (germline): SGHAT, FQNNGV.

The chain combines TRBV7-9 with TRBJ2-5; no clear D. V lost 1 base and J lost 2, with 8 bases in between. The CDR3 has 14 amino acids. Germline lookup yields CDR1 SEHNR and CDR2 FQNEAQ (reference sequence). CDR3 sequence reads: CASSLVSGQETQYF. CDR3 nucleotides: TGTGCCAGCAGCTTAGTCTCTGGGCAAGAGACCCAGTACTTC.

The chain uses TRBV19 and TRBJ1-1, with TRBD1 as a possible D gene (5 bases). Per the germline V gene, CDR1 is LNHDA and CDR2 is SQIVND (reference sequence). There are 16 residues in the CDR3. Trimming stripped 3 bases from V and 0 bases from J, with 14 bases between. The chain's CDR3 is CASSILGVGMNTEAFF. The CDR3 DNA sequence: TGTGCCAGTAGTATCCTGGGGGTGGGCATGAACACTGAAGCTTTCTTT.

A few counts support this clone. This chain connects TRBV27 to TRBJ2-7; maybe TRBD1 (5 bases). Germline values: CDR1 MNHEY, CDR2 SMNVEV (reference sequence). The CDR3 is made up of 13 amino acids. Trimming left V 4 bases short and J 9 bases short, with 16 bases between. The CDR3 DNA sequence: TGTGCCAGCAGTTCCCCCAGGGAAAATAGGCAGTACTTC. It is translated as CASSSPRENRQYF.

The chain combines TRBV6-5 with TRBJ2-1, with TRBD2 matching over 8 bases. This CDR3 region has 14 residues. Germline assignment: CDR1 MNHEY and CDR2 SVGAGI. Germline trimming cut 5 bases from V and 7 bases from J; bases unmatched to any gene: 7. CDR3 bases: TGTGCCAGCAGTCGGGGGGGCCACGGAAATGAGCAGTTCTTC. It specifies CASSRGGHGNEQFF.

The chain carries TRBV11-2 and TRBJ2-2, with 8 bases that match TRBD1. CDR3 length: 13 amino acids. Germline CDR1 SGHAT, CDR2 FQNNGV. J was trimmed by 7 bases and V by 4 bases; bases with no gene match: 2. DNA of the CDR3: TGTGCCAGCAGCTCGACAGGGGTCGGGGAGCTGTTTTTT. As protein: CASSSTGVGELFF.